This T cell receptor (beta chain) was identified during a study of response to subunit inactivated influenza vaccine. This CDR3 spans 16 amino acids. CDR1 and CDR2 (germline): LGHDT, YNNKEL (reference sequence). V was trimmed by 1 base and J by 4 bases, leaving 14 bases between them. TCRdb recomputed calls from the RT-PCR reads with MiXCR, one row per CDR3 protein. The sample lists around 580,000 distinct CDR3 sequences, 14% occurring once. V is TRBV3-1 and J is TRBJ1-3, with D unresolved. The sequence was obtained from a man aged 50 to 60 who received an inactivated influenza vaccine. The specimen was PBMCs from blood, collected 11 to 12 days after vaccination. CDR3 amino acids: CASSQGASALGNTIYF. CDR3 nucleotide sequence: TGTGCCAGCAGCCAAGGTGCGTCAGCTCTGGGAAACACCATATATTTT.